A single TCR beta chain is shown here with its context. This sample was taken from a study of T cell changes during pregnancy in multiple sclerosis. Data came from immunoSEQ multiplex PCR; TCRdb stores just in-frame clones and leaves some out. The sample shows 75,000 to 95,000 clones, 91% of them seen only once. Germline CDR1 is GTSNPN and CDR2 is SVGIG (reference sequence). Losses at the gene ends were 8 bases for V and 3 bases for J; bases not matched to a gene: 34. The CDR3 consists of 23 residues. The receptor comes from a female donor with multiple sclerosis, enrolled in a pregnancy study. The sample in question was peripheral blood, obtained before pregnancy. This chain links TRBV30 with TRBJ2-2; TRBD1 agrees at 9 bases. The chain's CDR3 is CARKPPPPPGQGSLSPYTGELFF. The CDR3, as DNA: TGTGCCCGGAAACCCCCCCCACCCCCGGGACAGGGCTCCCTCTCTCCCTACACCGGGGAGCTGTTTTTT. Full variable domain (remainder filled in from reference TRBV30 and TRBJ2-2): SQTIHQWPATLVQPVGSPLSLECTVEGTSNPNLYWYRQAAGRGLQLLFYSVGIGQISSEVPQNLSASRPQDRQFILSSKKLLLSDSGFYLCARKPPPPPGQGSLSPYTGELFFGEGSRLTVL.